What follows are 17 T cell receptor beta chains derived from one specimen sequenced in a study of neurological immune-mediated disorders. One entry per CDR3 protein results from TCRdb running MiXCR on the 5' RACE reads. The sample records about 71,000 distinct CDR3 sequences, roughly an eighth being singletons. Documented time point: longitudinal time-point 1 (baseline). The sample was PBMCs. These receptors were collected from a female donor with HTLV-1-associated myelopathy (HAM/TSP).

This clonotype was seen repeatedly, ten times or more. The CDR3 nucleotides are TGTGCCAGCAGCCTAGGACACTTAGGCGACACCGGGGAGCTGTTTTTT. Translation gives CASSLGHLGDTGELFF. V gene TRBV5-5 combines with J gene TRBJ2-2; maybe TRBD1 (5 bases). The CDR3 loop spans 16 amino acids. Germline CDR1 SGHKS, CDR2 YYEKEE (reference sequence). The V end lost 4 bases, the J end lost 3 bases, and 16 bases lay between the germline ends.

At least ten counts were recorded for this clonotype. The CDR3 is CASSRTKVLPGGDTQYF. The CDR3 nucleotides read TGTGCCAGCAGCAGGACAAAGGTCCTCCCTGGGGGGGATACGCAGTATTTT. The chain combines TRBV14 with TRBJ2-3; D is perhaps TRBD2 (6 bases). The CDR3 length is 17 residues. V shed 5 bases and J shed 6 bases, with 24 bases lying between them. Germline CDR1 reads SGHDN; CDR2 reads FVKESK.

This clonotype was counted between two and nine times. CDR3 bases: TGCAGTGCTAGAACCCGGGGGGTCACTGAAGCTTTCTTT. Translated, it gives CSARTRGVTEAFF. The V call is TRBV20-1, the J call TRBJ1-1; a weak D match, TRBD1 (5 bases). The CDR3 spans 13 residues. With 2 bases removed from V and 4 bases from J, the gap between germline ends came to 11 bases. CDR1 and CDR2 from the germline V gene are DFQATT and SNEGSKA (reference sequence).

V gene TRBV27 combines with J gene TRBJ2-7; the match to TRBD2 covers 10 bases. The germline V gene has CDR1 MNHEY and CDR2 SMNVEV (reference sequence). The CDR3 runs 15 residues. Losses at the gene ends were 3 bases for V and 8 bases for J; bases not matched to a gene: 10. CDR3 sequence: CASSFSGGPENQQYF. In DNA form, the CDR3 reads TGTGCCAGCAGTTTTAGCGGGGGGCCCGAGAATCAGCAGTACTTC.

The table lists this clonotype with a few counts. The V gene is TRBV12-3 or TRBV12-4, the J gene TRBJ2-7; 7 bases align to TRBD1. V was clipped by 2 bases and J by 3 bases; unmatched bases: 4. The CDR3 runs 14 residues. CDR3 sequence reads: CASSLYGTDYEQYF. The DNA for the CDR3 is TGTGCCAGCAGTTTATATGGGACAGACTACGAGCAGTACTTC.

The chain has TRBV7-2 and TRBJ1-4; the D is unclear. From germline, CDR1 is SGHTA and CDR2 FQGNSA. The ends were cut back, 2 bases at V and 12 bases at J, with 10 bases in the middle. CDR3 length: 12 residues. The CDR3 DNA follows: TGTGCCAGCAGCTTAATTGGAGTGGAACTGTTTTTT. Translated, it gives CASSLIGVELFF.

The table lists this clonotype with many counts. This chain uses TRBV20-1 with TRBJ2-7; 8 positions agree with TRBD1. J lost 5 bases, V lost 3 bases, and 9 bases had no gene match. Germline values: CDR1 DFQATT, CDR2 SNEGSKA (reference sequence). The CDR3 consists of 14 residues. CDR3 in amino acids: CSASKPGGWDEQYF. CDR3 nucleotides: TGCAGTGCTAGTAAGCCAGGGGGCTGGGACGAGCAGTACTTC.

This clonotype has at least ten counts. The CDR3 region has the DNA TGCGCCAGCAGCCAAGGCACAGGCACAGATACGCAGTATTTT. Encoded protein: CASSQGTGTDTQYF. The chain has TRBV4-1 and TRBJ2-3; D is undetermined. Germline V gene sequence: CDR1 MGHRA, CDR2 YSYEKL. V lost 1 base and J 1 base, leaving 6 bases between the germline ends. The CDR3 is made up of 14 amino acids.

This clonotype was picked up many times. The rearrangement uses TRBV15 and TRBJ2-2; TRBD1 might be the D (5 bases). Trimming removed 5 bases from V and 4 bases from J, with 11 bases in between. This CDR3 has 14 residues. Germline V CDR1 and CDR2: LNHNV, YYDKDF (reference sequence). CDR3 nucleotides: TGTGCCACCAGCCTAGGACATCCCACCGGGGAGCTGTTTTTT. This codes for CATSLGHPTGELFF.

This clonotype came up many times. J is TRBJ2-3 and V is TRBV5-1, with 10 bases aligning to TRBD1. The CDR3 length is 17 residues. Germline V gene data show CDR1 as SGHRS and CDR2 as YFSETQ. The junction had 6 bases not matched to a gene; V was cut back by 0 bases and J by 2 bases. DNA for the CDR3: TGCGCCAGCAGCTTGGGGGGACAGGGGCTGATCACAGATACGCAGTATTTT. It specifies CASSLGGQGLITDTQYF.

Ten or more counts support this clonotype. The CDR3 bases are TGTGCCAGCAGCTCAACTGTTTCCTACGAGCAGTACTTC. Translating gives CASSSTVSYEQYF. This chain uses TRBV7-2 with TRBJ2-7; D remains unclear. CDR1 is SGHTA, CDR2 FQGNSA, per germline. Trimming took off 4 bases at V and 1 base at J, with 8 bases between the two ends. The CDR3 totals 13 residues.

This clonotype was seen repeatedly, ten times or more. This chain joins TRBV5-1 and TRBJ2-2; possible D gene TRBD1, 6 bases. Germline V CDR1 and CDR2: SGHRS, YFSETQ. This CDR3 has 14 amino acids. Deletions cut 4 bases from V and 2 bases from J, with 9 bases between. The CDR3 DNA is TGCGCCAGCAGCCGGGACATCAACACCGGGGAGCTGTTTTTT. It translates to CASSRDINTGELFF.

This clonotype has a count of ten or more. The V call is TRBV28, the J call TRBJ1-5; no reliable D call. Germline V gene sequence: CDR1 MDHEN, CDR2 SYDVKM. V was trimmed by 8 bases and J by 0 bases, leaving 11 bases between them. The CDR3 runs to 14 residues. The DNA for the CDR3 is TGTGCCAGCCATGGGCCGTATAGCAATCAGCCCCAGCATTTT. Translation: CASHGPYSNQPQHF. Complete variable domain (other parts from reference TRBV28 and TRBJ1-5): DVKVTQSSRYLVKRTGEKVFLECVQDMDHENMFWYRQDPGLGLRLIYFSYDVKMKEKGDIPEGYSVSREKKERFSLILESASTNQTSMYLCASHGPYSNQPQHFGDGTRLSIL.

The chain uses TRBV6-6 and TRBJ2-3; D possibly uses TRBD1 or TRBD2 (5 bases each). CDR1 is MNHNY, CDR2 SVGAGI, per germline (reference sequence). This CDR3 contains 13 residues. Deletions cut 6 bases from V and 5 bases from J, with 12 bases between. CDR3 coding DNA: TGTGCCAGCAGCCGATTGGGGGTAGATACGCAGTATTTT. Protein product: CASSRLGVDTQYF.

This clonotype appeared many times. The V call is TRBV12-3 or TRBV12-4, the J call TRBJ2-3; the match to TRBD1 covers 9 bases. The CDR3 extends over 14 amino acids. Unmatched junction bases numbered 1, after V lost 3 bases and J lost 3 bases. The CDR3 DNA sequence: TGTGCCAGCAGTTTGGGGACAGGGACAGATACGCAGTATTTT. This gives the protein CASSLGTGTDTQYF.

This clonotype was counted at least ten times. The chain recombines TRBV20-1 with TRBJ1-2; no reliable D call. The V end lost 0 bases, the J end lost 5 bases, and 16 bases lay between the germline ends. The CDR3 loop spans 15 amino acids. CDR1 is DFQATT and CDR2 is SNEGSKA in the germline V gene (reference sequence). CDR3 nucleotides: TGCAGTGCTAGAGATAGGGTCAGCAGAAAGTATGGCTACACCTTC. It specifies CSARDRVSRKYGYTF.

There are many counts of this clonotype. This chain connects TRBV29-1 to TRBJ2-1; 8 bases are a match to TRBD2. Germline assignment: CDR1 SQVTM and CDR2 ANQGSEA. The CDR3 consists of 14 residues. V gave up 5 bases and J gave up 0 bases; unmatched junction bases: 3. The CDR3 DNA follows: TGCAGCGTTCCCGGGGGGGGCTCCTACAATGAGCAGTTCTTC. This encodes CSVPGGGSYNEQFF.